These 24 T cell receptor beta chains originate from one sample sequenced in a study of blood T cell repertoires in COVID-19. The table came from immunoSEQ multiplex PCR; TCRdb's copy has only in-frame clones and leaves some out. The sample lists about 120,000 clones; about four fifths were seen once. The sequenced sample was peripheral blood. The source is a human donor in a cohort sampled during active COVID-19.

This rearrangement joins TRBV11-3 to TRBJ2-1; 13 bases map to TRBD2. The V gene's germline CDR1 is SGHNT and CDR2 YENEEA. This CDR3 comprises 15 residues. V gave up 5 bases and J gave up 7 bases; unmatched junction bases: 5. The CDR3 sequence is CASSRGLAGANEQFF. The CDR3 DNA reads as TGTGCCAGCAGCCGAGGACTAGCGGGAGCAAATGAGCAGTTCTTC.

This clone was counted only a few times. The chain links TRBV6-2 or TRBV6-3 to TRBJ2-7; D possibly corresponds to TRBD1 (6 bases). The V gene lost 4 bases and the J gene lost 0 bases, with 10 bases spanning the gap. The germline V gene has CDR1 MNHEY and CDR2 SVGEGT. CDR3 length: 14 residues. The CDR3 nucleotides are TGTGCCAGCAGTTGGGGGCACTACTCCTACGAGCAGTACTTC. Translated: CASSWGHYSYEQYF.

The rearrangement joins TRBV19 to TRBJ2-1; TRBD2 agrees at 10 bases. The CDR3 loop spans 15 amino acids. Germline lookup yields CDR1 LNHDA and CDR2 SQIVND (reference sequence). The ends lost 9 bases at V and 4 bases at J; junction bases unmatched: 9. The CDR3 sequence is CASSRGLARYNEQFF. CDR3 coding DNA: TGTGCCAGCTCAAGGGGACTAGCGAGATACAATGAGCAGTTCTTC.

V is TRBV7-2 and J is TRBJ1-2; 9 bases are a match to TRBD1. Germline V gene sequence: CDR1 SGHTA, CDR2 FQGNSA. The CDR3 spans 15 residues. J gave up 0 bases and V 5 bases, and 4 bases lay outside the gene matches. The CDR3 reads CASSLGQGSNYGYTF. CDR3 in DNA: TGTGCCAGCAGCCTAGGACAGGGGTCTAACTATGGCTACACCTTC.

The chain recombines TRBV30 with TRBJ1-5; D gene ambiguous. There are 15 residues in the CDR3. Germline V gene sequence: CDR1 GTSNPN, CDR2 SVGIG (reference sequence). Trimming removed 2 bases at V and 3 bases at J, with 14 bases between. The CDR3 loop is CAWSITGSHNQPQHF. The DNA of the CDR3 is TGTGCCTGGAGTATCACTGGGAGCCACAATCAGCCCCAGCATTTT.

The rearrangement uses TRBV5-4 and TRBJ2-7; 9 bases line up with TRBD2. J gave up 2 bases and V 0 bases, and 3 bases lay outside the gene matches. The CDR3 has 15 amino acids. Germline V gene data show CDR1 as SGHNT and CDR2 as YYREEE (reference sequence). CDR3 DNA: TGTGCCAGCAGCTTGGGGGCGGGGGGGCCCTACGAGCAGTACTTC. Amino acid sequence: CASSLGAGGPYEQYF.

The V gene is TRBV6-6, the J gene TRBJ1-5; no clear D gene. The CDR3 contains 15 residues. The V end lost 0 bases, the J end lost 0 bases, and 6 bases lay between the germline ends. Germline lookup yields CDR1 MNHNY and CDR2 SVGAGI (reference sequence). CDR3 sequence: CASSYSGISNQPQHF. CDR3 in DNA: TGTGCCAGCAGTTACTCGGGCATTAGCAATCAGCCCCAGCATTTT.

The chain has TRBV27 and TRBJ2-7, with TRBD1 matching 7 bases. The CDR3 has 13 amino acids. Per the germline V gene, CDR1 is MNHEY and CDR2 is SMNVEV (reference sequence). The ends lost 8 bases at V and 0 bases at J; junction bases unmatched: 4. CDR3 amino acids: CASRRTGSYEQYF. CDR3 nucleotide sequence: TGTGCCAGCCGACGGACAGGCTCCTACGAGCAGTACTTC.

The chain uses TRBV7-9 and TRBJ2-2; a possible D gene is TRBD2 (5 bases). Trimming removed 6 bases at V and 1 base at J, with 21 bases between. The CDR3 totals 18 residues. CDR1 is SEHNR and CDR2 is FQNEAQ in the germline V gene (reference sequence). The CDR3 here is CASRSRVTTEKNTGELFF. In nucleotides, the CDR3 is TGTGCCAGCAGGTCGAGGGTGACCACAGAAAAGAACACCGGGGAGCTGTTTTTT.

This clone was recorded a few times. The rearrangement links TRBV4-2 to TRBJ2-4, with D uncertain. The V end lost 0 bases, the J end lost 2 bases, and 14 bases lay between the germline ends. CDR3 length: 17 residues. Germline lookup yields CDR1 LGHNA and CDR2 YNFKEQ. The CDR3 loop is CASSQDRTAGSKNIQYF. CDR3 DNA sequence: TGTGCCAGCAGCCAAGATCGCACAGCAGGATCCAAAAACATTCAGTACTTC.

The chain links TRBV13 to TRBJ1-6; D is possibly TRBD1 (5 bases). CDR3 length equals 14 residues. Germline V gene data show CDR1 as PRHDT and CDR2 as FYEKMQ (reference sequence). Trimming removed 1 base from V and 10 bases from J, with 11 bases in between. The CDR3 protein is CASSLAGGFSPLHF. The CDR3 DNA reads TGTGCCAGCAGCTTAGCCGGGGGATTCTCACCCCTCCACTTT.

This chain links TRBV6-5 with TRBJ1-1; D possibly corresponds to TRBD1 (6 bases). Trimming left V 2 bases short and J 1 base short, with 8 bases between. The CDR3 runs to 14 residues. Looked up from germline, CDR1 is MNHEY and CDR2 is SVGAGI. The CDR3 spells CASSYRGQNTEAFF. In DNA form, the CDR3 reads TGTGCCAGCAGTTACAGGGGACAGAACACTGAAGCTTTCTTT.

The V call is TRBV12-3 or TRBV12-4, the J call TRBJ2-7; D is perhaps TRBD2 (6 bases). V was pared by 6 bases and J by 5 bases, with 14 bases between. The CDR3 covers 13 residues. DNA for the CDR3: TGTGCCAGCAGCTTGGGACTGATCAACGAGCAGTACTTC. Encoded protein: CASSLGLINEQYF.

The chain joins TRBV7-8 to TRBJ2-6; 7 bases match TRBD1. There are 19 residues in the CDR3. CDR1 is SGHVS, CDR2 FQNEAQ, per germline. Trimming took 0 bases from V and 2 from J; bases not matched to a gene: 10. The CDR3 region is CASSLAIVRGRPGANVLTF. In DNA form, the CDR3 reads TGTGCCAGCAGCTTAGCGATCGTAAGGGGGCGCCCTGGGGCCAACGTCCTGACTTTC.

The chain uses TRBV7-2 and TRBJ1-6; 8 bases agree with TRBD1. CDR1 and CDR2 from the germline V gene are SGHTA and FQGNSA. Unmatched junction bases numbered 10, after V lost 6 bases and J lost 9 bases. The CDR3 has 15 amino acids. The CDR3 nucleotides are TGTGCCAGCAGTCAGGAAGGGACAGGTAGTTCACCCCTCCACTTT. Its protein product is CASSQEGTGSSPLHF.

This chain joins TRBV18 and TRBJ2-1; 10 nucleotides agree with TRBD1. From germline, CDR1 is KGHSH and CDR2 LQKENI. The V and J ends lost 1 base and 6 bases, in that order; junction bases with no gene match: 3. The CDR3 has 15 residues. The CDR3 DNA reads as TGTGCCAGCTCACCACGGACAGGGGGGATCAATGAGCAGTTCTTC. Translating gives CASSPRTGGINEQFF.

The chain recombines TRBV28 with TRBJ1-3; 8 bases agree with TRBD1. Germline lookup yields CDR1 MDHEN and CDR2 SYDVKM. The CDR3 covers 18 residues. Trimming removed 2 bases from V and 4 bases from J; junction bases left unmatched: 13. The DNA of the CDR3 is TGTGCCAGCAGTTTAAGTTTAGGCAGGGGGCTATCAGGAAACACCATATATTTT. Its translation: CASSLSLGRGLSGNTIYF.

The V call is TRBV7-2, the J call TRBJ2-6; 7 nucleotides agree with TRBD1. Germline lookup yields CDR1 SGHTA and CDR2 FQGNSA. With V trimmed by 4 bases and J by 0 bases, 12 bases remained unmatched. The CDR3 totals 19 residues. The CDR3 coding sequence is TGTGCCAGCAGCTCGCGCCCGACAGGGAGAAGCTCTGGGGCCAACGTCCTGACTTTC. It is translated as CASSSRPTGRSSGANVLTF.

The chain links TRBV27 to TRBJ1-5, with unresolved D. Looked up from germline, CDR1 is MNHEY and CDR2 is SMNVEV (reference sequence). The CDR3 covers 12 residues. The V end was cut by 4 bases, the J end by 5 bases, with 6 bases between. CDR3 sequence (DNA): TGTGCCAGCAGTTCCCCCGATCAGCCCCAGCATTTT. As protein: CASSSPDQPQHF.

The chain recombines TRBV10-3 with TRBJ2-7; TRBD1 agrees at 7 bases. Losses at the gene ends were 4 bases for V and 4 bases for J; bases not matched to a gene: 7. The CDR3 extends over 14 amino acids. Per germline, CDR1 ENHRY and CDR2 SYGVKD. CDR3 DNA: TGTGCCATCAGTGTCGGACAGGAGAATTACGAGCAGTACTTC. It encodes CAISVGQENYEQYF.

The chain combines TRBV3-1 (or the pseudogene TRBV3-2) with TRBJ1-1; D remains ambiguous. The CDR3 has 13 residues. CDR1 LGHDT and CDR2 YNNKEL come from the germline V gene (reference sequence). Trimming pared 1 base from V and 7 bases from J, leaving 10 bases between. In DNA, the CDR3 is TGTGCCAGCAGCCAAGTTATCGGTAGTGAAGCTTTCTTT. Protein: CASSQVIGSEAFF.

CDR3 sequence (DNA): TGTGCCAGCAGACAACGATTCACAGATACGCAGTATTTT. This gives the protein CASRQRFTDTQYF. The J gene is TRBJ2-3, the V gene TRBV28; no reliable D call. The CDR3 length is 13 residues. Trimming removed 6 bases from V and 2 bases from J, with 9 bases in between. Germline V CDR1 and CDR2: MDHEN, SYDVKM.

The chain has TRBV19 and TRBJ1-5, with TRBD1 as a possible D gene (5 bases). The V gene lost 1 base and the J gene lost 9 bases, with 16 bases spanning the gap. This CDR3 contains 15 residues. Germline CDR1 reads LNHDA; CDR2 reads SQIVND (reference sequence). CDR3 in DNA: TGTGCCAGTAGTATAGGTGAAGGACCAGGGTGGCCCCAGCATTTT. It is translated as CASSIGEGPGWPQHF.

The chain employs TRBV7-9 and TRBJ1-1; D perhaps matches TRBD1 (5 bases). Looked up from germline, CDR1 is SEHNR and CDR2 is FQNEAQ (reference sequence). V lost 4 bases, J lost 5 bases, and 23 bases lay in between. This CDR3 region has 17 residues. CDR3 DNA sequence: TGTGCCAGCAGCTCTTCCGGGACTCTCCGGGAGGGGACTGAAGCTTTCTTT. This sequence encodes CASSSSGTLREGTEAFF.